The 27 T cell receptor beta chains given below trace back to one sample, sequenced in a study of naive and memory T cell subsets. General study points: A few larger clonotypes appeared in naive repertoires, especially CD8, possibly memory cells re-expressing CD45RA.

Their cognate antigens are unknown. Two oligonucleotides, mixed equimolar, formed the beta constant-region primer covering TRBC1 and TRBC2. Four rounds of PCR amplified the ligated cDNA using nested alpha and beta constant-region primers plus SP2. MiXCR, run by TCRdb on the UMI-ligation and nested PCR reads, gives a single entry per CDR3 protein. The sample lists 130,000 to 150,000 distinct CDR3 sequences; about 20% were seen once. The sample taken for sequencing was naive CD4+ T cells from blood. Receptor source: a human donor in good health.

CDR3 in DNA: TGTGCCAGTAGTATAACCGGGAACACAGATACGCAGTATTTT. Residues: CASSITGNTDTQYF. V and J are TRBV19 and TRBJ2-3; a weak D match, TRBD2 (5 bases). V was clipped by 2 bases and J by 2 bases, with 8 bases between them. Germline V gene lookup returns CDR1 LNHDA and CDR2 SQIVND (reference sequence). The CDR3 runs to 14 residues. Full variable domain (missing parts from reference TRBV19 and TRBJ2-3): DGGITQSPKYLFRKEGQNVTLSCEQNLNHDAMYWYRQDPGQGLRLIYYSQIVNDFQKGDIAEGYSVSREKKESFPLTVTSAQKNPTAFYLCASSITGNTDTQYFGPGTRLTVL.

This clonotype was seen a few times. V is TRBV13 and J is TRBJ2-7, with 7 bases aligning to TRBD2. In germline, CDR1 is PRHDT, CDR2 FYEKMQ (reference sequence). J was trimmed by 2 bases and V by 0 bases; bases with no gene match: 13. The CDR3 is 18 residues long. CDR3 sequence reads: CASSLGGTIQGEAYEQYF. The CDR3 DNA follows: TGTGCCAGCAGCTTAGGAGGGACTATACAAGGGGAAGCCTACGAGCAGTACTTC.

The CDR3 DNA is TGTGCCAGCTCCCCTAGCGGGACCTCCAAAAACATTCAGTACTTC. Translation gives CASSPSGTSKNIQYF. V and J are TRBV18 and TRBJ2-4, with TRBD2 matching over 9 bases. With V trimmed by 6 bases and J by 2 bases, 5 bases remained unmatched. Germline V gene lookup returns CDR1 KGHSH and CDR2 LQKENI. This CDR3 spans 15 amino acids.

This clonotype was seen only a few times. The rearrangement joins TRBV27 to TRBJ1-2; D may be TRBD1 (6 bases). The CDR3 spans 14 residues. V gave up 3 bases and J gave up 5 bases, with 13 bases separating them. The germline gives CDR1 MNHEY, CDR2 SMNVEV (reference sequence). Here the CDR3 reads CASSLSGVEYGYTF. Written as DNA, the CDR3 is TGTGCCAGCAGTTTGTCAGGGGTGGAATATGGCTACACCTTC.

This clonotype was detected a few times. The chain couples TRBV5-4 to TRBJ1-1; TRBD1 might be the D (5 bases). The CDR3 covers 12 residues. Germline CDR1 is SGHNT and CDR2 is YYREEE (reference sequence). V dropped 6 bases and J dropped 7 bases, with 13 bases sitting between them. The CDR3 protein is CASNKPGIEAFF. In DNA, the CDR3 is TGTGCCAGCAACAAACCAGGGATTGAAGCTTTCTTT.

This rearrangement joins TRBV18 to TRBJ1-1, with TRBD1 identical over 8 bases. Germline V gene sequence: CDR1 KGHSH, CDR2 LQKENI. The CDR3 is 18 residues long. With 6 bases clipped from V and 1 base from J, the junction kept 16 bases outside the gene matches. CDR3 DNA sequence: TGTGCCAGCTCGACCGACAGGGGCGGAGGGCGTAGGAACACTGAAGCTTTCTTT. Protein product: CASSTDRGGGRRNTEAFF.

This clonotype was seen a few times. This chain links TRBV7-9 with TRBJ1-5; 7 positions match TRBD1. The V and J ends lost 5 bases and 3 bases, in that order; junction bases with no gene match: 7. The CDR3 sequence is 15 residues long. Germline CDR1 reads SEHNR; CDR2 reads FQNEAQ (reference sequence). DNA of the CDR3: TGTGCCAGCAGCCCACAGGGGTCAAACAATCAGCCCCAGCATTTT. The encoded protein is CASSPQGSNNQPQHF.

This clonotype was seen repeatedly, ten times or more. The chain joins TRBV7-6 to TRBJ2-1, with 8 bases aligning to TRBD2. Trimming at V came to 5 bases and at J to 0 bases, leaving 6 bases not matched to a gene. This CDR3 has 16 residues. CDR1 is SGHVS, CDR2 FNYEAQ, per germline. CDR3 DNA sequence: TGTGCCAGCAGCCCCATAGCGGGAAGCTCCTACAATGAGCAGTTCTTC. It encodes CASSPIAGSSYNEQFF.

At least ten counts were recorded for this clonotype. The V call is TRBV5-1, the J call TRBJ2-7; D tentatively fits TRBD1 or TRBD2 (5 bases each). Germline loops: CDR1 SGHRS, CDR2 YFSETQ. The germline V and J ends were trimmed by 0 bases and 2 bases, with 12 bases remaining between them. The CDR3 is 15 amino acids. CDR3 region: CASSLDEGWAYEQYF. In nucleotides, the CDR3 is TGCGCCAGCAGCTTGGACGAGGGGTGGGCCTACGAGCAGTACTTC.

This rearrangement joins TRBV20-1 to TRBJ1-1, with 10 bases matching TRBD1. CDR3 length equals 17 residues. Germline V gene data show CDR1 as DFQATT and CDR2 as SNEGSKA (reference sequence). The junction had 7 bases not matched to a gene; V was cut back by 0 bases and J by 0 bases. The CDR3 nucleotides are TGCAGTGCTAGAGATGGGAGACAGGGGGCAATGAACACTGAAGCTTTCTTT. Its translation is CSARDGRQGAMNTEAFF.

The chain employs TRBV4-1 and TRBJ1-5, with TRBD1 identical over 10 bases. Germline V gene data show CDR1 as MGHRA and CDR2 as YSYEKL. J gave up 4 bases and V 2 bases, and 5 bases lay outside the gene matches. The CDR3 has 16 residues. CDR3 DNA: TGCGCCAGCAGCCAATGGGGACAGGGGACGAATCAGCCCCAGCATTTT. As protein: CASSQWGQGTNQPQHF.

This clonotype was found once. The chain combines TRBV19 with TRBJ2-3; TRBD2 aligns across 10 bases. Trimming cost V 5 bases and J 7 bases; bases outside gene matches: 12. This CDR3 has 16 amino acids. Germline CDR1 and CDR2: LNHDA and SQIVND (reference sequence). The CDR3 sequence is CASSDLAGASRNTQYF. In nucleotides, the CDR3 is TGTGCCAGTAGTGATCTAGCGGGAGCGTCCAGAAATACGCAGTATTTT.

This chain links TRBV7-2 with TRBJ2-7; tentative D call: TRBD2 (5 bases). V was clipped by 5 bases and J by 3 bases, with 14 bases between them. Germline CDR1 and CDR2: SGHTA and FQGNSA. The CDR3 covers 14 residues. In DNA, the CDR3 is TGTGCCAGCAGCCTCCCCCCACTAGTCTACGAGCAGTACTTC. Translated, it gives CASSLPPLVYEQYF.

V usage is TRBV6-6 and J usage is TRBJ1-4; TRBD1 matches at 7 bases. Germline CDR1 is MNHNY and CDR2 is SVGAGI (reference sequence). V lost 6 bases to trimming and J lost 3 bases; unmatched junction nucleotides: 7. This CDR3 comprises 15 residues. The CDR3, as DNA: TGTGCCAGCAGACTTACAGGGGCGCCTAATGAAAAACTGTTTTTT. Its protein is CASRLTGAPNEKLFF.

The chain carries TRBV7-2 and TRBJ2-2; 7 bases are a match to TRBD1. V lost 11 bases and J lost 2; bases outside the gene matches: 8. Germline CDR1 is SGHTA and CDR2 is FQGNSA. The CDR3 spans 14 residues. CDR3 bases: TGTGCCCAAACCAGGGGGAGCAACACCGGGGAGCTGTTTTTT. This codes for CAQTRGSNTGELFF.

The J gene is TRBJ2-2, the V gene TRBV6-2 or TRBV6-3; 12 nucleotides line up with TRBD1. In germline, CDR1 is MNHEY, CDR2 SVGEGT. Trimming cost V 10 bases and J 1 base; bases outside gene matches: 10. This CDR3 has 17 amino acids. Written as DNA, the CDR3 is TGTGCCACGTCGGGACAGGGGGCAACAAGGAACACCGGGGAGCTGTTTTTT. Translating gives CATSGQGATRNTGELFF.

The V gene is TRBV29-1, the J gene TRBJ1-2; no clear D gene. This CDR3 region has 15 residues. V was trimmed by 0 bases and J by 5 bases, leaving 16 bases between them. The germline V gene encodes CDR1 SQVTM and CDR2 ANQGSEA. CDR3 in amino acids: CSVEDAPTEGYGYTF. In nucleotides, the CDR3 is TGCAGCGTTGAAGACGCTCCAACCGAAGGGTATGGCTACACCTTC.

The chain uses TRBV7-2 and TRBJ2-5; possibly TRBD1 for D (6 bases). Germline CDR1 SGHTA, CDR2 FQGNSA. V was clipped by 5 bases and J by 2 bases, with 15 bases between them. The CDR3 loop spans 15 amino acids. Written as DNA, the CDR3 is TGTGCCAGCAGCCTCCTTCGGACAGTTCAAGAGACCCAGTACTTC. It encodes CASSLLRTVQETQYF.

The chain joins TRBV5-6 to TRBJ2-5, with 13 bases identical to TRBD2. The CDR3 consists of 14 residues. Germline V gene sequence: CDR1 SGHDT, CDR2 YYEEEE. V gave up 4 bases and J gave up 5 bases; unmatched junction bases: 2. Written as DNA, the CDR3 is TGTGCCAGCAGCGCGGGACTAGCGGGGGAGACCCAGTACTTC. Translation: CASSAGLAGETQYF.

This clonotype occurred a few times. The CDR3 DNA sequence: TGTGCCAGCAGCGTAGAAGCGGCAGCGGCACCCCATGGCTACACCTTC. Translating it yields CASSVEAAAAPHGYTF. The chain recombines TRBV9 with TRBJ1-2; D is unresolved. There are 16 residues in the CDR3. V was clipped by 0 bases and J by 6 bases, with 18 bases between them. CDR1 is SGDLS, CDR2 YYNGEE, per germline.

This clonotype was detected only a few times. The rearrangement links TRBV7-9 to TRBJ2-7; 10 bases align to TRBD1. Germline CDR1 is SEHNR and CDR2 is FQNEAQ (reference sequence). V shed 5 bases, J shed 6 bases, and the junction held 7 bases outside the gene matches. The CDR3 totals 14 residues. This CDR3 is CASSPGQGLLEQYF. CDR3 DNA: TGTGCCAGCAGCCCGGGACAGGGGCTTCTCGAGCAGTACTTC.

In DNA, the CDR3 is TGTGCCAGCAGTTTCCTTAATTCACCCCTCCACTTT. Amino acids: CASSFLNSPLHF. The chain employs TRBV27 and TRBJ1-6; the D is unclear. Germline V gene data show CDR1 as MNHEY and CDR2 as SMNVEV (reference sequence). This CDR3 has 12 residues. Trimming cost V 3 bases and J 6 bases, with 3 bases left between them.

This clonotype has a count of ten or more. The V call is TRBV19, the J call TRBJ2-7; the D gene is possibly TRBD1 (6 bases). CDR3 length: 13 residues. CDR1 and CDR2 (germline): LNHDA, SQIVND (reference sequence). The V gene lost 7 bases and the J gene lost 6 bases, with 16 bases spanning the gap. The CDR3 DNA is TGTGCCAGTAAAGAGGGGGTAGTGGGCGAGCAGTACTTC. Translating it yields CASKEGVVGEQYF.

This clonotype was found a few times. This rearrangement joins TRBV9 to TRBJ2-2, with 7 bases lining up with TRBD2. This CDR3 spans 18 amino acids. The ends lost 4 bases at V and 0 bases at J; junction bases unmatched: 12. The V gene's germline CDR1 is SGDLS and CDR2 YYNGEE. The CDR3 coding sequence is TGTGCCAGCAGCCTACGTCCAAGTAGCGGGCCGAACACCGGGGAGCTGTTTTTT. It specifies CASSLRPSSGPNTGELFF.

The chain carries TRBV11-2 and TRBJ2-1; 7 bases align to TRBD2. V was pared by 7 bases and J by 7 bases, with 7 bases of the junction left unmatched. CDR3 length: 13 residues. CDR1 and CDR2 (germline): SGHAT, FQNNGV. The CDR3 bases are TGTGCCAGCAACCGGGACTATGGTAATGAGCAGTTCTTC. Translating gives CASNRDYGNEQFF.

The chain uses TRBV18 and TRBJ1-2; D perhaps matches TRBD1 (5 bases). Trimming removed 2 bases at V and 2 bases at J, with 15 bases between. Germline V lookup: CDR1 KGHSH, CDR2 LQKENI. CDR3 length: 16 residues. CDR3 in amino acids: CASSPSNHQGNYGYTF. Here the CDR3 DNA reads TGTGCCAGCTCACCAAGCAACCACCAGGGAAACTATGGCTACACCTTC.

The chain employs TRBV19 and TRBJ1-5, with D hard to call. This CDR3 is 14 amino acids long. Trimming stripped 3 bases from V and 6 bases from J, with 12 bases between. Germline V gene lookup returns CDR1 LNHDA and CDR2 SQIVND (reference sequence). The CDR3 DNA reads TGTGCCAGTAGTATTTCATCCTTCTTTCAGCCCCAGCATTTT. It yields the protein CASSISSFFQPQHF.